Listed below are T cell receptor beta chains from one sample, sequenced in a study of Ad26.COV2.S vaccination and SARS-CoV-2 variants. The method was immunoSEQ multiplex PCR; TCRdb's version includes in-frame clones alone and lacks a portion of them. The sample shows 400,000 to 500,000 clones, approximately 90% of them seen only once. The sequencing here drew on peripheral blood, taken in a trial of Ad26.COV2.S vaccine versus placebo. Every receptor here comes from a person between 18 and 65 years old who received the Ad26.COV2.S COVID-19 vaccine or a placebo. Each CDR3 is given with its conserved first and last residue. D genes are given only for firm matches. Clone size is stated in some rows and not others, as once, few, many or a class when expanded.

CDR3 protein | CDR3 DNA | V gene | D gene | clone size | J gene
CASSPPGQGHEKLFF | TGTGCCAGCTCACCTCCGGGACAGGGGCATGAAAAACTGTTTTTT | TRBV18 | TRBD1 | . | TRBJ1-4
CSVRGDGYEQYF | TGCAGCGTTAGGGGGGACGGCTACGAGCAGTACTTC | TRBV29-1 | . | . | TRBJ2-7
CASSILGSGNEQFF | TGTGCCAGTAGTATTTTGGGTTCTGGGAATGAGCAGTTCTTC | TRBV19 | . | . | TRBJ2-1
CASSNAGGNEKLFF | TGTGCCAGCAGTAACGCTGGGGGTAATGAAAAACTGTTTTTT | TRBV6-5 | . | . | TRBJ1-4
CASSDSREAYNEQFF | TGTGCCAGCAGTGACTCGCGGGAAGCTTACAATGAGCAGTTCTTC | TRBV6-4 | . | . | TRBJ2-1
CASIRGFVAKNIQYF | TGTGCCAGCATCCGGGGGTTCGTAGCCAAAAACATTCAGTACTTC | TRBV7-3 | . | . | TRBJ2-4
CASSSNRESGANVLTF | TGCGCCAGCAGCTCGAACAGGGAGTCGGGGGCCAACGTCCTGACTTTC | TRBV5-1 | . | . | TRBJ2-6
CASSYTGTGYTGELFF | TGTGCCAGCAGTTATACTGGGACAGGGTACACCGGGGAGCTGTTTTTT | TRBV6-5 | TRBD1 | . | TRBJ2-2
CASSLSGQGAETQYF | TGCGCCAGCAGCTTGTCCGGACAGGGTGCGGAGACCCAGTACTTC | TRBV5-1 | TRBD1 | . | TRBJ2-5
CAWTGGTDTQYF | TGTGCCTGGACAGGGGGCACAGATACGCAGTATTTT | TRBV30 | . | . | TRBJ2-3
CASSVTRSVLTF | TGTGCCAGCAGCGTTACACGGAGCGTCCTGACTTTC | TRBV11-2 | . | . | TRBJ2-6
CASSSGQGMWNSPLHF | TGTGCCAGCAGTTCCGGACAGGGGATGTGGAATTCACCCCTCCACTTT | TRBV5-8 | TRBD1 | . | TRBJ1-6
CASTKDSMYTGELFF | TGTGCCAGCACCAAGGACAGTATGTACACCGGGGAGCTGTTTTTT | TRBV6-6 | . | . | TRBJ2-2
CASSYRSISYNEQFF | TGCGCCAGCAGTTACAGGTCTATCTCCTACAATGAGCAGTTCTTC | TRBV5-1 | . | . | TRBJ2-1
CSVGAGTGFNEQFF | TGCAGCGTAGGCGCCGGGACAGGATTCAATGAGCAGTTCTTC | TRBV29-1 | TRBD1 | . | TRBJ2-1
CASSPGGRLYEKLFF | TGTGCCAGCAGCCCCGGGGGCCGGCTGTATGAAAAACTGTTTTTT | TRBV7-9 | . | few | TRBJ1-4
CASTRVDRGYEQYF | TGTGCCAGCACGAGGGTCGACAGGGGCTACGAGCAGTACTTC | TRBV6-5 | TRBD1 | . | TRBJ2-7
CASSVGTVGGTDTQYF | TGTGCCAGCAGTGTCGGGACAGTCGGAGGCACAGATACGCAGTATTTT | TRBV6-6 | TRBD1 | . | TRBJ2-3
CASSQRQGTDTQYF | TGCGCCAGCAGCCAAAGACAAGGCACAGATACGCAGTATTTT | TRBV4-3 | . | . | TRBJ2-3
CASSLVYPDTQYF | TGTGCCAGCAGCTTAGTTTACCCCGATACGCAGTATTTT | TRBV7-2 | . | . | TRBJ2-3
CASSPGVRSVVEQFF | TGTGCCAGTAGTCCCGGCGTGCGATCCGTAGTTGAGCAGTTCTTC | TRBV19 | . | . | TRBJ2-1
CATSRGEGADQPQHF | TGTGCCACCAGCAGGGGGGAGGGGGCGGATCAGCCCCAGCATTTT | TRBV15 | TRBD1 | . | TRBJ1-5